This entry concerns a single T cell receptor (beta chain). Its antigen is still unknown. A much bigger clone sits one base away, suggesting this may be a read error. The source of the sample is a study of T cell repertoires in cytomegalovirus infection. Study-level information: Public TCR beta signatures indicated both CMV infection and matching HLA type. Study-wide points: Clonotype analysis showed dominance of the ex vivo response by HLA-C-restricted CMV-specific TCR beta clonotypes. CMV carriers with the relevant HLA were identified by cumulative public TCR beta family frequency.

TCRdb called the reads again in MiXCR, with one record for every CDR3 protein. The table records hundreds of thousands of distinct CDR3 sequences, 8% to 9.5% of them present only once. The TCR comes from a human donor in good health (CMV status not recorded). Some clones in this sample may be carry-over from other donors' samples. The sample comprised PBMCs.

The CDR3, as DNA: TGCACCAGCAGCCAAGAAAGACAGGGGGGTGAAAAACTGTTTTTT. Amino acid sequence: CTSSQERQGGEKLFF. V usage is TRBV4-3 and J usage is TRBJ1-4; 9 bases are shared with TRBD1. The CDR3 loop spans 15 amino acids. The V gene's germline CDR1 is LGHNA and CDR2 YSLEER.